The 9 T cell receptor beta chains given below trace back to one sample, sequenced in a study of T cells in Graves' hyperthyroidism and ophthalmopathy. TCR beta CDR3 sequences were amplified from RNA transcripts. RT-PCR in the first round (using the HTBI primer set) targeted the TCR CDR3. Each CDR3 protein is one row after TCRdb ran MiXCR on the multiplex PCR reads. This sample has some 560,000 distinct CDR3 sequences, with approximately 14% found just once. Sequencing used blood. These receptors were taken from a woman aged 25 to 45 with Graves' hyperthyroidism.

This clonotype occurred many times. The chain links TRBV7-9 to TRBJ2-3, with D unclear. The CDR3 has 14 amino acids. V was pared by 5 bases and J by 0 bases, with 9 bases between. Germline CDR1 SEHNR, CDR2 FQNEAQ (reference sequence). The CDR3 loop reads CASSPPLSTDTQYF. The CDR3 DNA sequence: TGTGCCAGCAGCCCCCCGCTTAGCACAGATACGCAGTATTTT. The entire variable domain, with the rest obtained from reference TRBV7-9 and TRBJ2-3, is as follows: DTGVSQNPRHKITKRGQNVTFRCDPISEHNRLYWYRQTLGQGPEFLTYFQNEAQLEKSRLLSDRFSAERPKGSFSTLEIQRTEQGDSAMYLCASSPPLSTDTQYFGPGTRLTVL.

This clonotype appeared a few times. This chain connects TRBV29-1 to TRBJ1-1; the D gene is possibly TRBD1 (6 bases). Trimming removed 2 bases from V and 4 bases from J, with 14 bases in between. The length of the CDR3 is 14 residues. In germline, CDR1 is SQVTM, CDR2 ANQGSEA. In DNA, the CDR3 is TGCAGCGTTGAAACTGGGTCAGGGGTCACTGAAGCTTTCTTT. Protein: CSVETGSGVTEAFF.

This clonotype was found a few times. This chain links TRBV15 with TRBJ1-4; 7 bases match TRBD1. The CDR3 has 16 residues. Germline values: CDR1 LNHNV, CDR2 YYDKDF (reference sequence). V lost 6 bases, J lost 8 bases, and 15 bases stayed unmatched. As DNA, the CDR3 is TGTGCCACCAGGGGGGAGACAGGGAAGGATAGAGAAAAACTGTTTTTT. Protein product: CATRGETGKDREKLFF.

The chain recombines TRBV6-2 or TRBV6-3 with TRBJ2-1; D uncertain. Trimming removed 2 bases from V and 10 bases from J, with 15 bases in between. Per the germline V gene, CDR1 is MNHEY and CDR2 is SVGEGT. The CDR3 has 14 residues. CDR3 sequence: CASSYAGSMLEQFF. CDR3 DNA: TGTGCCAGCAGTTACGCCGGGTCCATGTTGGAGCAGTTCTTC.

The gene calls are TRBV19 and TRBJ1-2; TRBD1 agrees at 7 bases. Germline CDR1 and CDR2: LNHDA and SQIVND (reference sequence). With V trimmed by 5 bases and J by 4 bases, 13 bases remained unmatched. This CDR3 has 16 amino acids. The CDR3 region is CASSESGQSPFYGYTF. CDR3 coding DNA: TGTGCCAGTAGTGAATCGGGACAGTCACCATTCTATGGCTACACCTTC.

This clonotype was detected many times. The chain couples TRBV20-1 to TRBJ2-7, with 8 bases identical to TRBD2. Trimming removed 3 bases from V and 4 bases from J; junction bases left unmatched: 5. Germline assignment: CDR1 DFQATT and CDR2 SNEGSKA (reference sequence). This CDR3 is 13 amino acids long. The CDR3 sequence is CSARYSGKYEQYF. CDR3 coding DNA: TGCAGTGCTAGGTATAGCGGGAAGTACGAGCAGTACTTC.

The sample holds many counts of this clonotype. The rearrangement uses TRBV7-9 and TRBJ2-7; a possible D gene is TRBD2 (6 bases). V lost 1 base and J lost 3, with 16 bases in between. Per germline, CDR1 SEHNR and CDR2 FQNEAQ (reference sequence). This CDR3 is built from 16 residues. This CDR3 reads CASSLVASEPVYEQYF. DNA for the CDR3: TGTGCCAGCAGCTTAGTTGCTAGCGAACCAGTCTACGAGCAGTACTTC.

This clonotype was observed a few times. The chain recombines TRBV12-3 or TRBV12-4 with TRBJ2-4, with 11 nucleotides matching TRBD2. The length of the CDR3 is 13 residues. V lost 8 bases, J lost 8 bases, and 5 bases stayed unmatched. CDR3 protein: CASQRTSGYIQYF. The CDR3 DNA is TGTGCCAGCCAACGGACTAGCGGGTACATTCAGTACTTC.

The chain joins TRBV9 to TRBJ2-1; 7 bases align to TRBD2. This CDR3 is built from 16 residues. Per germline, CDR1 SGDLS and CDR2 YYNGEE. The V and J ends lost 3 bases and 2 bases, in that order; junction bases with no gene match: 8. The CDR3: CASSGTSGITYNEQFF. Here the CDR3 DNA reads TGTGCCAGCAGCGGAACCAGCGGGATTACCTACAATGAGCAGTTCTTC.